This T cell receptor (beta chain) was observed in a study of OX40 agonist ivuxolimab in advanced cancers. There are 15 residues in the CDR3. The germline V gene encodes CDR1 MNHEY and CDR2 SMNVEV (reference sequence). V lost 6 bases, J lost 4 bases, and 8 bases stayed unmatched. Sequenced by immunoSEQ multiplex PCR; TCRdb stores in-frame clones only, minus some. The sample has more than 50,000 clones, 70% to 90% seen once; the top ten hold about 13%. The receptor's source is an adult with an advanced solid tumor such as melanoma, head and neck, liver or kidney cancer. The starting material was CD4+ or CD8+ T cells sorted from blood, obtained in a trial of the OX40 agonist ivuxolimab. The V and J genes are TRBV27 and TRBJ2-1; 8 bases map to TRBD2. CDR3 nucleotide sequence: TGTGCCAGCAGCCCGGGACTAGTGTTTTACAATGAGCAGTTCTTC. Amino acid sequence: CASSPGLVFYNEQFF.